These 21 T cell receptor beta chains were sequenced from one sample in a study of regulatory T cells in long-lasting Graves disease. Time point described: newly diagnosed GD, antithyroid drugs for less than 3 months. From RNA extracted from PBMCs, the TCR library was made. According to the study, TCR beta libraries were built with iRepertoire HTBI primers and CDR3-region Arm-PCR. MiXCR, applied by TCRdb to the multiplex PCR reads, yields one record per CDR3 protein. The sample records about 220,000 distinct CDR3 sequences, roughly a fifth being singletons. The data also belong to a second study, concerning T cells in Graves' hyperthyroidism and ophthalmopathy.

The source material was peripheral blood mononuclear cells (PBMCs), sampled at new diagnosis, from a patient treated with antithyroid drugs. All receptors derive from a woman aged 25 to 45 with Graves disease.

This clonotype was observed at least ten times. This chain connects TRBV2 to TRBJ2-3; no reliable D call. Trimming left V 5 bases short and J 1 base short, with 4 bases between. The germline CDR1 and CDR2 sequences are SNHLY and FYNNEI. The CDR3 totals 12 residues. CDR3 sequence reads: CASSSGTDTQYF. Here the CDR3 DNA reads TGTGCCAGCAGTTCTGGCACAGATACGCAGTATTTT. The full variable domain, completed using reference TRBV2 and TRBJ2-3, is EPEVTQTPSHQVTQMGQEVILRCVPISNHLYFYWYRQILGQKVEFLVSFYNNEISEKSEIFDDQFSVERPDGSNFTLKIRSTKLEDSAMYFCASSSGTDTQYFGPGTRLTVL.

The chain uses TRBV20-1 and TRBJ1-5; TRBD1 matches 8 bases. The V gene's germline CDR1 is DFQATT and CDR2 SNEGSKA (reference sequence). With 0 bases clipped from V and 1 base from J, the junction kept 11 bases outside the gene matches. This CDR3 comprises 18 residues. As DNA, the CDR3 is TGCAGTGCTAGAGATTGGAGACAGGGGATTGGGAGCAATCAGCCCCAGCATTTT. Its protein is CSARDWRQGIGSNQPQHF.

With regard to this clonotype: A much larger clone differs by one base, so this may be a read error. CDR3 region: CAWSRPPYEQYF. CDR3 nucleotide sequence: TGTGCCTGGAGCCGACCACCCTACGAGCAGTACTTC. The genes are TRBV30 and TRBJ2-7; D gene uncertain. Germline CDR1 GTSNPN, CDR2 SVGIG (reference sequence). The CDR3 is 12 amino acids. V gave up 3 bases and J gave up 2 bases, with 8 bases separating them.

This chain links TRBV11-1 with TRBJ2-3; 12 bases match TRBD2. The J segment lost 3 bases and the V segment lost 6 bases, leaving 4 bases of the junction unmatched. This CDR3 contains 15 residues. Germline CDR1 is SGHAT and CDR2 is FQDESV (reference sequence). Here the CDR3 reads CASRLGLAGTDTQYF. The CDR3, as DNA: TGTGCCAGCAGACTCGGACTAGCGGGAACAGATACGCAGTATTTT.

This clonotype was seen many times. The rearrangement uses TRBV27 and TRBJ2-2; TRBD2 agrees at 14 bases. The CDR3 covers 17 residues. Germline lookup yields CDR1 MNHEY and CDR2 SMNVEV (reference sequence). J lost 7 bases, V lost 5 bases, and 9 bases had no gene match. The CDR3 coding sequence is TGTGCCAGCAGTGTTGGGACTAGCGGGAGACGGGTCGGGGAGCTGTTTTTT. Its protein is CASSVGTSGRRVGELFF.

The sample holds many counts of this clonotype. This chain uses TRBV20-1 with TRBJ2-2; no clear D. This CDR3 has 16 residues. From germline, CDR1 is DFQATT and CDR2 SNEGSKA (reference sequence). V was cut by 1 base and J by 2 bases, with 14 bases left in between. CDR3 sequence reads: CSARVPGKSNTGELFF. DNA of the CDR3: TGCAGTGCTAGAGTCCCCGGAAAGTCTAACACCGGGGAGCTGTTTTTT.

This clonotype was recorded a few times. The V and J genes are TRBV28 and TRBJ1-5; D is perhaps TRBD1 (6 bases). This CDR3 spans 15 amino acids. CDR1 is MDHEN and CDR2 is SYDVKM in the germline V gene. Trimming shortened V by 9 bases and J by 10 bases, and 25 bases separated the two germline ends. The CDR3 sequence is CASAIGGDTDVPQHF. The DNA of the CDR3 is TGTGCCAGTGCCATTGGGGGGGACACCGATGTCCCCCAGCATTTT.

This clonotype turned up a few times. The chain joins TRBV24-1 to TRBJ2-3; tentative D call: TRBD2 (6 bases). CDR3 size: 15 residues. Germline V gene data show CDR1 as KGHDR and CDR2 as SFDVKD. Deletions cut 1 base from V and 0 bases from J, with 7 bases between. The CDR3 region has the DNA TGTGCCACCAGTGATTTTGGGACTAGCACAGATACGCAGTATTTT. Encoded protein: CATSDFGTSTDTQYF.

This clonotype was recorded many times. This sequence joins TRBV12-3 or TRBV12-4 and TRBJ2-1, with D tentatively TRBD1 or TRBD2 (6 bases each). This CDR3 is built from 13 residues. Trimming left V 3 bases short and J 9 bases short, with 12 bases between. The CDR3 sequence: CASSLRGASEQFF. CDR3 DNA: TGTGCCAGCAGTTTGAGGGGGGCCAGTGAGCAGTTCTTC.

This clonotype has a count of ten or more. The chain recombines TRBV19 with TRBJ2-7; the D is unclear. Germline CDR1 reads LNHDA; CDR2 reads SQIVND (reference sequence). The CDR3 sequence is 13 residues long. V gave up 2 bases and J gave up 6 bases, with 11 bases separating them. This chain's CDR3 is CASSILKGGEQYF. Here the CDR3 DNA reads TGTGCCAGTAGTATACTTAAGGGCGGCGAGCAGTACTTC.

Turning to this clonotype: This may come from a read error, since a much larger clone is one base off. For the CDR3, the DNA is TGTGCCAGCTCACTCCCGGGGGCTGGAGCTTTCTTT. This gives the protein CASSLPGAGAFF. The chain links TRBV18 to TRBJ2-3; tentatively, D is TRBD1 (6 bases). The J call may be wrong; the DNA end is better matched by TRBJ1-1. In germline, CDR1 is KGHSH, CDR2 LQKENI. The CDR3 contains 12 residues.

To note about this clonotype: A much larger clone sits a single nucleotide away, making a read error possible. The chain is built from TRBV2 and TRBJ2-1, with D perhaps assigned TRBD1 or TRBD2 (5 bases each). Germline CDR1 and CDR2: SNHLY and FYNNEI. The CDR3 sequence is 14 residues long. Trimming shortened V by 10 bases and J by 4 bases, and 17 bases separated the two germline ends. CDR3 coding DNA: TGTGCCACCATTCCGGGACCAGCTTACAATGAGCAGTTCTTC. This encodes CATIPGPAYNEQFF.

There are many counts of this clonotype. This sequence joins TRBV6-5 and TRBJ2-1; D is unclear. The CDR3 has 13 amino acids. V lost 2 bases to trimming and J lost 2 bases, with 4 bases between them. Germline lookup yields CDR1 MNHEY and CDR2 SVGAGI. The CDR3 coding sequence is TGTGCCAGCAGTTACCGCACCTACAATGAGCAGTTCTTC. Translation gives CASSYRTYNEQFF.

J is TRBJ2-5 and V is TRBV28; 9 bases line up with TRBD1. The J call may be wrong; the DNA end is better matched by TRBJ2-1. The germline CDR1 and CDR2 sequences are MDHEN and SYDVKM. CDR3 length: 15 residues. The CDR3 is CASSLSGTGLPEQFF. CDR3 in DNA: TGTGCCAGCAGTTTATCGGGGACAGGGCTTCCTGAGCAGTTCTTC.

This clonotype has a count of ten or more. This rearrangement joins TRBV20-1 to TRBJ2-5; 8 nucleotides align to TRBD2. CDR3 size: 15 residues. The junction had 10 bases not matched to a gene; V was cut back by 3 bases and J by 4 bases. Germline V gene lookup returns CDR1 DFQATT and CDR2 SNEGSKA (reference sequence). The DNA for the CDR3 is TGCAGTGCTAGGAGCGTAGCGGGAACGGTAGAGACCCAGTACTTC. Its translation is CSARSVAGTVETQYF.

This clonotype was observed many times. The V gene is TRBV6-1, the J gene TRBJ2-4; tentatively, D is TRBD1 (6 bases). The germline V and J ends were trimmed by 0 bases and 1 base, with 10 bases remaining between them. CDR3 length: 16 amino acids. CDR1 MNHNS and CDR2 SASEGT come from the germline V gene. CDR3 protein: CASSEAGATAKNIQYF. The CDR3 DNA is TGTGCCAGCAGTGAAGCGGGGGCTACGGCCAAAAACATTCAGTACTTC.

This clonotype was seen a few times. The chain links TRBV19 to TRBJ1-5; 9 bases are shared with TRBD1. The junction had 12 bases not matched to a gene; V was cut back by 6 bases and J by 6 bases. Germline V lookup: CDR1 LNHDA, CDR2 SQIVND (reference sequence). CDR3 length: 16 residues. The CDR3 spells CASRLGGTGNGQPQHF. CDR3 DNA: TGTGCCAGTAGGCTCGGTGGGACAGGGAACGGTCAGCCCCAGCATTTT.

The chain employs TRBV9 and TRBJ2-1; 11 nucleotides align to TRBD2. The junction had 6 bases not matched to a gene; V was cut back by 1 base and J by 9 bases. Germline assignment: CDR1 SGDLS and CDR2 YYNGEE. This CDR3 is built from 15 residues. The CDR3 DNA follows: TGTGCCAGCAGCGTATCACTAGCGGGGGTGAGTGAGCAGTTCTTC. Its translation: CASSVSLAGVSEQFF.

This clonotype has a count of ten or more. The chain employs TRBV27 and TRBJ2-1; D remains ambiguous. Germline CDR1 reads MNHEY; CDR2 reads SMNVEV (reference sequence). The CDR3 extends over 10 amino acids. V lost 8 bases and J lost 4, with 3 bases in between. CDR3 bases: TGTGCCAGCGGGTACAATGAGCAGTTCTTC. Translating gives CASGYNEQFF.

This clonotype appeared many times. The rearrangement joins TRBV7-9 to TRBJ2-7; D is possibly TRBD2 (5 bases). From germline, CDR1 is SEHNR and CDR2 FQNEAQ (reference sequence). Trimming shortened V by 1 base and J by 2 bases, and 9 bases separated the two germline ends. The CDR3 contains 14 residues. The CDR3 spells CASSLGTLAYEQYF. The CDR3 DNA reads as TGTGCCAGCAGCTTAGGGACTCTTGCCTACGAGCAGTACTTC.

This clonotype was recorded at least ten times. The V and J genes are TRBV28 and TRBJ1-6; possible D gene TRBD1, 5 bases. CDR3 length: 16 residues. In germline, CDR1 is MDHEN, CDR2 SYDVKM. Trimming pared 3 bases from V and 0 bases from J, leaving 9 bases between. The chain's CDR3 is CASSLIGGSYNSPLHF. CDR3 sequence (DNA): TGTGCCAGCAGTTTGATTGGGGGCTCCTATAATTCACCCCTCCACTTT.